Listed below are T cell receptor beta chains from one sample, sequenced in a study of blood T cell repertoires in COVID-19. Here immunoSEQ multiplex PCR was the method, and the copy in TCRdb shows in-frame clones only, minus some. Found here are 56,000 or so clones, around 84% of them singletons; the top ten hold approximately 2.6%. Sample: peripheral blood. The source is a man aged 50 or older with acute or convalescent COVID-19. The CDR3 runs from the conserved cysteine through the conserved F or W. D genes are given only for firm matches. Size is omitted from some rows. Given values are once, few, many or a class for expanded clones.

size,V,D,J,CDR3,DNA
NA,TRBV4-2,TRBD2,TRBJ2-3,CASSQDLGAGDRTDTQYF,TGTGCCAGCAGCCAAGATTTGGGAGCGGGAGACCGCACAGATACGCAGTATTTT
NA,TRBV6-6,TRBD2,TRBJ2-3,CASSLSGGGSADTQYF,TGTGCCAGCAGTCTTTCCGGGGGGGGGTCCGCAGATACGCAGTATTTT
NA,TRBV12-3/TRBV12-4,NA,TRBJ1-1,CASSPQGNTEAFF,TGTGCCAGCAGTCCACAGGGGAACACTGAAGCTTTCTTT
few,TRBV7-9,NA,TRBJ2-7,CASSTQGGEQYF,TGTGCCAGCAGCACACAGGGTGGGGAGCAGTACTTC
NA,TRBV28,TRBD2,TRBJ2-3,CASTSGRWNTDTQYF,TGTGCCAGCACCAGCGGGAGGTGGAACACAGATACGCAGTATTTT
NA,TRBV27,NA,TRBJ1-2,CASSPWPTVPNYGYTF,TGTGCCAGCAGCCCATGGCCGACAGTACCTAACTATGGCTACACCTTC
NA,TRBV11-3,TRBD1,TRBJ2-7,CASSLGQASYEQYF,TGTGCCAGCAGCCTCGGACAGGCTTCCTACGAGCAGTACTTC
few,TRBV7-3,NA,TRBJ2-3,CASSSTAGDTQYF,TGTGCCAGCAGCTCAACAGCGGGAGATACGCAGTATTTT
NA,TRBV6-1,TRBD2,TRBJ2-3,CASSDWGGVSTDTQYF,TGTGCCAGCAGTGATTGGGGAGGGGTAAGCACAGATACGCAGTATTTT
NA,TRBV18,NA,TRBJ1-1,CASSREINTEAFF,TGTGCCAGTTCAAGGGAGATCAACACTGAAGCTTTCTTT
NA,TRBV9,TRBD1,TRBJ1-2,CASSVGTGGEYGYTF,TGTGCCAGCAGCGTAGGGACAGGGGGCGAGTATGGCTACACCTTC
NA,TRBV19,TRBD1,TRBJ1-1,CASSIDRGEMAFF,TGTGCCAGTAGTATCGACAGGGGGGAAATGGCTTTCTTT
NA,TRBV5-1,NA,TRBJ2-5,CASSLGSSSLPETQYF,TGCGCCAGCAGCTTGGGGTCTAGCTCCTTGCCAGAGACCCAGTACTTC
once,TRBV3-1/TRBV3-2,TRBD2,TRBJ2-1,CASSQDAGAYNEQFF,TGTGCCAGCAGCCAAGATGCGGGAGCCTACAATGAGCAGTTCTTC
NA,TRBV27,TRBD2,TRBJ2-7,CASSLFGGRAYEQYF,TGTGCCAGCAGTTTATTCGGGGGGAGGGCCTACGAGCAGTACTTC
NA,TRBV10-3,NA,TRBJ1-4,CAISEGSEELFF,TGTGCCATCAGTGAGGGGAGTGAAGAACTGTTTTTT
NA,TRBV2,TRBD2,TRBJ2-5,CASSGLAGSEETQYF,TGTGCCAGCAGTGGACTAGCGGGTTCCGAAGAGACCCAGTACTTC
NA,TRBV9,NA,TRBJ2-3,CASSVTTGGSDTQYF,TGTGCCAGCAGCGTAACGACAGGCGGAAGCGATACGCAGTATTTT
NA,TRBV29-1,NA,TRBJ2-1,CSAGPGSYNEQFF,TGCAGCGCTGGCCCGGGGTCCTACAATGAGCAGTTCTTC
NA,TRBV12-3/TRBV12-4,TRBD2,TRBJ2-7,CASSREAPRYF,TGTGCCAGCAGCCGGGAGGCGCCTCGGTACTTC
NA,TRBV9,TRBD2,TRBJ2-1,CASSYSLAGGIYNEQFF,TGTGCCAGCAGCTATTCTCTAGCGGGGGGTATCTACAATGAGCAGTTCTTC
NA,TRBV10-3,TRBD1,TRBJ2-1,CATALTGAEQFF,TGTGCCACTGCCCTCACAGGGGCTGAGCAGTTCTTC
once,TRBV7-8,NA,TRBJ1-2,CASSLVRTGIYGYTF,TGTGCCAGCAGCTTAGTTCGAACAGGGATCTATGGCTACACCTTC
NA,TRBV11-2,TRBD1,TRBJ2-2,CASSRTGGTRTGELFF,TGTGCCAGCAGCCGGACAGGGGGGACGCGCACCGGGGAGCTGTTTTTT
NA,TRBV7-9,NA,TRBJ2-7,CASSPRGASEQYF,TGTGCCAGCAGCCCCCGGGGGGCCTCCGAGCAGTACTTC